The clone carrying this T cell receptor (beta chain) was detected many times. Its antigen remains unidentified. This sample is drawn from a study of T cells in Graves' hyperthyroidism and ophthalmopathy. General study points: Ophthalmopathy stood apart from stable hyperthyroidism in a 13 V-J model.

Newly diagnosed hyperthyroidism, duration under 2 months, in patients aged 18 to 65. The germline V and J ends were trimmed by 6 bases and 3 bases, with 9 bases remaining between them. The CDR3 sequence is 13 residues long. Amplified TCR beta CDR3 regions came from RNA transcripts. The TCR CDR3 was amplified in a first-round RT-PCR using the HTBI primer set. TCRdb analysed the multiplex PCR reads with MiXCR anew, one entry per CDR3 protein. The sample has about 360,000 distinct CDR3 sequences, under 15% seen once. This sequence originates from a woman younger than 35 with Graves' hyperthyroidism. J is TRBJ1-3 and V is TRBV12-3 or TRBV12-4; D is uncertain. Sample: blood. For the CDR3, the DNA is TGTGCCAGCAGCCGGATGGTTGGAAACACCATATATTTT. This translates into CASSRMVGNTIYF.